These T cell receptor beta chains were read from a single sample in a study of blood T cell repertoires in COVID-19. Clones were sequenced by immunoSEQ multiplex PCR, and TCRdb holds only the in-frame ones, with some missing. The data hold about 270,000 clones, with less than 90% observed a single time. Sequencing was done on a sample of PBMCs or T cells enriched from blood (not recorded which). The receptor source for this set is a woman aged 45-65 years who had recovered from COVID-19. Each CDR3 is given without its conserved first and last residue.

v_gene	j_gene	CDR3aa
TRBV7-3	TRBJ2-1	ASSLLPGLAGGNEQF
TRBV30	TRBJ2-5	AWSVGRRETQY
TRBV19	TRBJ2-1	ASSISGTRPYNEQF
TRBV5-1	TRBJ2-1	ASSSSGTSGSSYNEQF
TRBV18	TRBJ1-2	ASSPGQGVYYGYT
TRBV6-4	TRBJ2-1	ASSARDSLSSYNEQF
TRBV11-2	TRBJ2-4	ASSYLTAAKNIQY
TRBV18	TRBJ2-1	ASSLGLAGGSEQF
TRBV28	TRBJ1-4	ASSLQGTATNEKLF
TRBV6-5	TRBJ1-2	ASRRTGEDYGYT
TRBV28	TRBJ1-1	ASTRGGGGRNTEAF
TRBV6-6	TRBJ1-2	ASRGQEIASGYT
TRBV6-5	TRBJ1-6	ASSYQATRFYSPLH
TRBV5-5	TRBJ2-7	ASSAVGQGDYEQY
TRBV28	TRBJ2-5	ASSSVGGTIGTQY
TRBV12-3/TRBV12-4	TRBJ1-2	ASSLVQDGYT
TRBV28	TRBJ1-1	ASSFQGPNTEAF
TRBV5-4	TRBJ1-6	ASSQAGLDNSPLH
TRBV6-2/TRBV6-3	TRBJ2-7	ASSTLGGSGKTALYEQY
TRBV20-1	TRBJ1-6	SAALHSPLH
TRBV27	TRBJ1-2	ASSSLLFWTAGGYT
TRBV20-1	TRBJ2-1	SASLAGFIDNEQF
TRBV7-3	TRBJ2-1	ASSLTGIGGNEQF
TRBV7-9	TRBJ1-1	ASSLGQNTEAF
TRBV6-5	TRBJ1-5	ASSYRGGSQPQH
TRBV19	TRBJ2-7	ASSIRLATYEQY
TRBV6-5	TRBJ2-1	ASRRTFNEQF
TRBV20-1	TRBJ1-3	SASDRVRGDTIY
TRBV6-5	TRBJ2-1	ASSWTSGNYNEQF
TRBV6-6	TRBJ1-2	AGKPTLDYGYT
TRBV5-1	TRBJ2-5	ASSLGLAGKETQY
TRBV5-1	TRBJ2-5	ASSLAGVDRQETQY
TRBV2	TRBJ2-1	ASSGGPGGNEQF
TRBV4-1	TRBJ1-5	ASSQGRNQPQH
TRBV7-2	TRBJ2-4	ASSSDRSLAKNIQY
TRBV14	TRBJ2-7	ASSQSRGISYEQY
TRBV21-1	TRBJ2-7	ASSSHDRLAAPYEQY
TRBV18	TRBJ1-2	ASSPQGGFDYGYT
TRBV6-2/TRBV6-3	TRBJ2-7	ASSYPSRTGSEQY
TRBV9	TRBJ2-2	ASSVHRGQNTGELF
TRBV7-3	TRBJ1-2	ASRTTGVANYGYT
TRBV9	TRBJ2-3	ASGSSGSQPEDTQY
TRBV5-1	TRBJ1-4	ASSLDGQGQNEKLF
TRBV10-3	TRBJ1-3	ATSGTSSGNTIY
TRBV7-2	TRBJ2-1	ASSLGGGFSEQF
TRBV19	TRBJ2-7	ASSTRRRGYEQY
TRBV9	TRBJ1-4	ASSVGGLEEKLF
TRBV6-2/TRBV6-3	TRBJ2-1	ASSSGLAGVFNEQF
TRBV3-1/TRBV3-2	TRBJ2-1	ASSQKGGRDEQF
TRBV15	TRBJ2-1	ATSGGSGRGDNEQF
TRBV28	TRBJ2-4	ASSESGQVHIQY
TRBV7-2	TRBJ2-1	ASSLLVGSKV
TRBV29-1	TRBJ1-1	STTGYLDTEAF
TRBV11-2	TRBJ2-2	ASSFPSRGGELF
TRBV7-3	TRBJ1-1	ASSQKGAGGNFGVTEAF